This T cell receptor beta chain was captured by sequencing in a study of cytomegalovirus exposure and HLA in healthy donors. General study findings and limits: Rare sequences made up most TCRs, while some public TCRs were found in many donors. Accurate predictions that matched the HLA-A and HLA-B alleles of most subjects were reportedly made from TCR beta sequences.

This PCR relied on a set of 60 Vbeta primers and 13 Jbeta primers. Measured with immunoSEQ multiplex PCR; TCRdb has only the in-frame clones, and not every one. Of over 65,000 clones detected, over 75% appear once; the ten largest clones hold 10% to 15%. This clone was counted between two and nine times. Its antigen is still unknown. This sequence was found in a human donor in good health. The sample taken for sequencing was PBMCs.

CDR3 loop: CATSRGAPDTQYF. The CDR3 DNA reads as TGTGCCACCAGCCGGGGGGCCCCAGATACGCAGTATTTT. The rearrangement joins TRBV15 to TRBJ2-3; tentative D call: TRBD2 (7 bases). This CDR3 is built from 13 residues. The V end lost 5 bases, the J end lost 4 bases, and 10 bases lay between the germline ends. CDR1 LNHNV and CDR2 YYDKDF come from the germline V gene (reference sequence).